This T cell receptor (beta chain) is from a study of spatial heterogeneity in lung cancer. Study-wide context: The approximately 70 donors had untreated early-stage non-small cell lung cancer. The study sequenced follow-up PBMC samples when they were available, at a median of approximately two years after resection. Alpha-chain sequences were detected in numbers that were consistently lower than beta-chain sequences.

Trimming pared 4 bases from V and 1 base from J, leaving 13 bases between. Germline values: CDR1 SQVTM, CDR2 ANQGSEA. The CDR3 has 14 residues. TCR cDNA molecules each carried a unique molecular identifier. TCRdb re-analysed the 5' RACE reads in MiXCR, keeping a single row per CDR3 protein. Seen here are approximately 50,000 distinct CDR3 sequences, 6% to 8.5% observed once, and the top ten hold 35%. Sample time point: blood at routine non-recurrence follow-up after resection. The authors sequenced whole RNA from tumor, nontumor lung or frozen PBMC without sorting. In its sample, this clonotype was seen many times.

Material: PBMCs, obtained at follow-up. The sequence was obtained from a female donor with early-stage non-small cell lung cancer. V usage is TRBV29-1 and J usage is TRBJ1-1; no definite D call. The chain's CDR3 is CSVGGGVGNTEAFF. The CDR3 DNA reads TGCAGCGTTGGCGGCGGGGTAGGGAACACTGAAGCTTTCTTT.